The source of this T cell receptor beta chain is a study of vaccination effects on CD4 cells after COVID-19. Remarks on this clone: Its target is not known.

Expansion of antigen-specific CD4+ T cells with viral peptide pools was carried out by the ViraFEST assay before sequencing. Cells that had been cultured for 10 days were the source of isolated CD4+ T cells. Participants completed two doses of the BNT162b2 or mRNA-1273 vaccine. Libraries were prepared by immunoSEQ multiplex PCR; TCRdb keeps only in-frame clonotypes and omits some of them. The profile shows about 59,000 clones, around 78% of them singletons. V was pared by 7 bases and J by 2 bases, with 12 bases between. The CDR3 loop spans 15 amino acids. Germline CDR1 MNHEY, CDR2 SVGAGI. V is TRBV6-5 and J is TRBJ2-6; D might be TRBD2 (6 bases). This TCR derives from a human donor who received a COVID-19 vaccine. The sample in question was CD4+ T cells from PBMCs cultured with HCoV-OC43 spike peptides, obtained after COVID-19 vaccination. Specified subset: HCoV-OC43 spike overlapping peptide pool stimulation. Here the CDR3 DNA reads TGTGCCAGCACTTCGGGCGGGGCTGGGGCCAACGTCCTGACTTTC. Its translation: CASTSGGAGANVLTF.